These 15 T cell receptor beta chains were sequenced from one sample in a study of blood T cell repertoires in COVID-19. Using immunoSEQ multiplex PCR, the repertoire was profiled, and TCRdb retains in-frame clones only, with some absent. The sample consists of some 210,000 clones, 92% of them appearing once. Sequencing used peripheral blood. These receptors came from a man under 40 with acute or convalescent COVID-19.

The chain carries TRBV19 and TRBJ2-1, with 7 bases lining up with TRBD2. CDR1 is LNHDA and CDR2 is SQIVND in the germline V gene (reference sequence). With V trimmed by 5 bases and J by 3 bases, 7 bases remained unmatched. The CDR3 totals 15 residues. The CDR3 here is CASSLSGNVYNEQFF. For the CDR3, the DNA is TGTGCCAGTAGTCTGAGCGGGAACGTCTACAATGAGCAGTTCTTC. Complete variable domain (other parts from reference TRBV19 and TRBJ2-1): DGGITQSPKYLFRKEGQNVTLSCEQNLNHDAMYWYRQDPGQGLRLIYYSQIVNDFQKGDIAEGYSVSREKKESFPLTVTSAQKNPTAFYLCASSLSGNVYNEQFFGPGTRLTVL.

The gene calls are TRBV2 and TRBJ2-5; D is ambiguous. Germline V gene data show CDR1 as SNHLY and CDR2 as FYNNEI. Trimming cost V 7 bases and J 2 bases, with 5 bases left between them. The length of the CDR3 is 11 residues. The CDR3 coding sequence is TGTGCCAGCACCATTCAAGAGACCCAGTACTTC. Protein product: CASTIQETQYF. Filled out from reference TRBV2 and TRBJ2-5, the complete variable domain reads EPEVTQTPSHQVTQMGQEVILRCVPISNHLYFYWYRQILGQKVEFLVSFYNNEISEKSEIFDDQFSVERPDGSNFTLKIRSTKLEDSAMYFCASTIQETQYFGPGTRLLVL.

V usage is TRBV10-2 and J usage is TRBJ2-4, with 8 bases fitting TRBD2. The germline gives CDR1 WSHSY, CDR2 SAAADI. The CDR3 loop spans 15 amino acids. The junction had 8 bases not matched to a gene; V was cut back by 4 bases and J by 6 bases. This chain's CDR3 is CASSAVAGILNIQYF. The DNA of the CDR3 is TGCGCCAGCAGTGCTGTAGCGGGGATACTAAACATTCAGTACTTC.

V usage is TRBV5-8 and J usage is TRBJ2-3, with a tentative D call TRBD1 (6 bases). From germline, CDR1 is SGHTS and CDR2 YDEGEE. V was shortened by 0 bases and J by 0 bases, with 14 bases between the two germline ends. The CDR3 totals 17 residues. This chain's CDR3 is CASSLARGRLSTDTQYF. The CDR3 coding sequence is TGTGCCAGCAGCTTGGCCAGGGGCAGACTAAGCACAGATACGCAGTATTTT.

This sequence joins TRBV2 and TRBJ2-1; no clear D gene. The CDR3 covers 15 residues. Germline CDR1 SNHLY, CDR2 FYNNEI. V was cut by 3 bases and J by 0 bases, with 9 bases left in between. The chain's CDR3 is CASSESVFSYNEQFF. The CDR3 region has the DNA TGTGCCAGCAGTGAGTCGGTTTTCTCCTACAATGAGCAGTTCTTC.

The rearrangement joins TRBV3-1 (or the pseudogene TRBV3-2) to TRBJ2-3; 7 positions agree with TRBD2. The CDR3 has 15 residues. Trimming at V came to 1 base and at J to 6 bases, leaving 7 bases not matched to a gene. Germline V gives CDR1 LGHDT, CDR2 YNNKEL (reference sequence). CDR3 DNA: TGTGCCAGCAGCCAAGTTGTCGGGGGGAAGGATACGCAGTATTTT. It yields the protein CASSQVVGGKDTQYF.

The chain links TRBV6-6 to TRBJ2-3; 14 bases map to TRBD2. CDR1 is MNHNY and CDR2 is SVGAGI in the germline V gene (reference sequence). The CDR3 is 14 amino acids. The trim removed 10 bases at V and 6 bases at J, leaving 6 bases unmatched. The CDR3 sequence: CATKGTSGGDTQYF. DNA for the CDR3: TGTGCCACCAAAGGGACTAGCGGGGGTGATACGCAGTATTTT.

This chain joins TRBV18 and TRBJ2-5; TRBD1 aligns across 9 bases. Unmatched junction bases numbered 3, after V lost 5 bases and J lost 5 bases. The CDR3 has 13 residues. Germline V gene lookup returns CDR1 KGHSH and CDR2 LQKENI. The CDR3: CASSSGQGETQYF. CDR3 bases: TGTGCCAGCTCATCAGGACAGGGGGAGACCCAGTACTTC. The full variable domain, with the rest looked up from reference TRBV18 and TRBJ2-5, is NAGVMQNPRHLVRRRGQEARLRCSPMKGHSHVYWYRQLPEEGLKFMVYLQKENIIDESGMPKERFSAEFPKEGPSILRIQQVVRGDSAAYFCASSSGQGETQYFGPGTRLLVL.

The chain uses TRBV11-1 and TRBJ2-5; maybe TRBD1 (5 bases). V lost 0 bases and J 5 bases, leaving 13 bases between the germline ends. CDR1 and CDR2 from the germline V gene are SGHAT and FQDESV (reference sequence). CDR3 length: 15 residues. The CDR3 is CASSLAYSGSETQYF. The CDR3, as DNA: TGTGCCAGCAGCTTAGCGTACTCAGGGTCTGAGACCCAGTACTTC.

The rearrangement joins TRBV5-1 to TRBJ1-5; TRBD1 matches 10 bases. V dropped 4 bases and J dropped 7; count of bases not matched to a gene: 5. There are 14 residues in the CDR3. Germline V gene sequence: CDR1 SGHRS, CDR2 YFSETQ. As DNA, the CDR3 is TGCGCCAGCAGCCAGACAGGGGGCGCACAGCCCCAGCATTTT. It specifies CASSQTGGAQPQHF.

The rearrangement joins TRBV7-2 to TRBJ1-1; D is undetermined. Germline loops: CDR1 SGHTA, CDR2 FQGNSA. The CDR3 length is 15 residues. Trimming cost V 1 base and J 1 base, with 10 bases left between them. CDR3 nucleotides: TGTGCCAGCAGCTTAGATAGCAGAAAGAACACTGAAGCTTTCTTT. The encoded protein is CASSLDSRKNTEAFF.

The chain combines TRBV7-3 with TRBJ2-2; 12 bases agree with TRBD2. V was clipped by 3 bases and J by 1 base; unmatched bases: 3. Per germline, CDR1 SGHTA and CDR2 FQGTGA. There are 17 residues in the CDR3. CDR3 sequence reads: CASSLGLAGLNTGELFF. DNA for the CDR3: TGTGCCAGCAGCTTGGGACTAGCGGGCCTGAACACCGGGGAGCTGTTTTTT.

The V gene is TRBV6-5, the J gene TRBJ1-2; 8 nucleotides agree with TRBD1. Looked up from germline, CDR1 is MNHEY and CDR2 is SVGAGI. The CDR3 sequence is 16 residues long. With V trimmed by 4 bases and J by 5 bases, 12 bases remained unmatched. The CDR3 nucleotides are TGTGCCAGCAGTTCGGCCGATGTTACAGGGGGGTATGGCTACACCTTC. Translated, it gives CASSSADVTGGYGYTF.

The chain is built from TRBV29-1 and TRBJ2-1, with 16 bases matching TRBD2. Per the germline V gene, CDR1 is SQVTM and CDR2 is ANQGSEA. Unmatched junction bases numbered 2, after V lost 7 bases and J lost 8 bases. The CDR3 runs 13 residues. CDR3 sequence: CSGGTSGRDEQFF. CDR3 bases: TGCAGCGGCGGGACTAGCGGGAGGGATGAGCAGTTCTTC.

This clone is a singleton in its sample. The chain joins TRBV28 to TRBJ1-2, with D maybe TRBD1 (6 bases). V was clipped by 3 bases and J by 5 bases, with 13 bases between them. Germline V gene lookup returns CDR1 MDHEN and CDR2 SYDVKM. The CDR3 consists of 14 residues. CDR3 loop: CASSFQGSGYGYTF. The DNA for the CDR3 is TGTGCCAGCAGTTTCCAGGGGTCCGGTTATGGCTACACCTTC.